What follows describes a single T cell receptor beta chain. The data were obtained in a study of blood T cell repertoires in COVID-19. Study background: Acute and convalescent COVID-19 samples came from the United States, Italy and Spain. PBMCs, B-cell-depleted T cells, or T cells provided the cDNA or gDNA that made up the material.

Authors' data handling: Researchers report that nucleated cell counts were estimated from reference gene primer amplification. The method was immunoSEQ multiplex PCR; TCRdb's version includes in-frame clones alone and lacks a portion of them. The V and J calls and clone size are taken from that table; D and trimming were inferred from the DNA. The sample carries about 120,000 clones, almost 80% recorded once. Germline CDR1 and CDR2: MDHEN and SYDVKM. V dropped 6 bases and J dropped 2 bases, with 17 bases sitting between them. The CDR3 covers 16 residues. The sample taken for sequencing was peripheral blood. The chain recombines TRBV28 with TRBJ2-1, with D tentatively TRBD1 (5 bases). The receptor comes from a human donor in a cohort sampled during active COVID-19. The CDR3 reads CASRSPTAKTYNEQFF. The DNA of the CDR3 is TGTGCCAGCAGATCACCGACAGCTAAGACCTACAATGAGCAGTTCTTC.